The sequence of this T cell receptor (beta chain) was determined in a study of cytomegalovirus exposure and HLA in healthy donors. The PCR contained 60 Vbeta and 13 Jbeta primers. Method: immunoSEQ multiplex PCR; TCRdb's copy keeps in-frame clones and lacks some. The data show some 190,000 clones, over 70% seen once. The sequence was collected from a man between 18 and 35 years old in good health and CMV-seronegative. Sequenced sample: PBMCs.

The DNA of the CDR3 is TGTGCCAGCAGCTTAGCGCCGGCAGGGTCTTGGGAGCAGTACTTC. Encoded protein: CASSLAPAGSWEQYF. The chain couples TRBV7-9 to TRBJ2-7, with D possibly being TRBD1 (5 bases). The CDR3 extends over 15 amino acids. Trimming removed 0 bases at V and 7 bases at J, with 16 bases between. Germline CDR1 and CDR2: SEHNR and FQNEAQ (reference sequence). The complete variable domain, with remaining parts taken from reference TRBV7-9 and TRBJ2-7, reads DTGVSQNPRHKITKRGQNVTFRCDPISEHNRLYWYRQTLGQGPEFLTYFQNEAQLEKSRLLSDRFSAERPKGSFSTLEIQRTEQGDSAMYLCASSLAPAGSWEQYFGPGTRLTVT.